The 23 T cell receptor beta chains reported below all come from one sample, sequenced in a study of shared clonotypes between healthy human individuals. Sequencing used immunoSEQ multiplex PCR; TCRdb keeps in-frame clones, though not all of them. This sample has some 500,000 clones, with roughly 95% found just once. The sample consisted of naive CD4+ T cells sorted from blood. Subset defined: CD45RA+ positively selected. The receptor set was obtained from a woman younger than 45 in good health.

This chain connects TRBV29-1 to TRBJ1-4; D possibly corresponds to TRBD1 (5 bases). V lost 5 bases, J lost 8 bases, and 15 bases lay in between. Germline V lookup: CDR1 SQVTM, CDR2 ANQGSEA. The CDR3 has 13 residues. The CDR3 is CSVFRGPQEKLFF. CDR3 bases: TGCAGCGTTTTTAGGGGACCTCAAGAAAAACTGTTTTTT.

This chain links TRBV6-1 with TRBJ1-4; D is ambiguous. This CDR3 is built from 16 residues. Germline V gives CDR1 MNHNS, CDR2 SASEGT. The V end was cut by 0 bases, the J end by 7 bases, with 15 bases between. The CDR3 coding sequence is TGTGCCAGCAGTGAAGCTTCTGGGGTGGTCGGTGAAAAACTGTTTTTT. Its translation: CASSEASGVVGEKLFF.

J is TRBJ1-1 and V is TRBV5-8, with D maybe TRBD1 (6 bases). Germline V lookup: CDR1 SGHTS, CDR2 YDEGEE. Trimming pared 5 bases from V and 4 bases from J, leaving 18 bases between. The CDR3 has 15 residues. In DNA form, the CDR3 reads TGTGCCAGCAGTCGGGATTGGGGGGCGAGCACTGAAGCTTTCTTT. Translation: CASSRDWGASTEAFF. The variable domain in full, with the rest retrieved from reference TRBV5-8 and TRBJ1-1, is EAGVTQSPTHLIKTRGQQATLRCSPISGHTSVYWYQQALGLGLQFLLWYDEGEERNRGNFPPRFSGRQFPNYSSELNVNALELEDSALYLCASSRDWGASTEAFFGQGTRLTVV.

V and J are TRBV7-9 and TRBJ2-3; TRBD2 matches at 11 bases. The germline V gene encodes CDR1 SEHNR and CDR2 FQNEAQ (reference sequence). The length of the CDR3 is 16 residues. Unmatched junction bases numbered 4, after V lost 3 bases and J lost 2 bases. The CDR3 region is CASSFWTSGSTDTQYF. The CDR3 region has the DNA TGTGCCAGCAGCTTTTGGACTAGCGGGTCCACAGATACGCAGTATTTT.

V gene TRBV7-9 combines with J gene TRBJ2-7; a weak D match, TRBD1 (7 bases). CDR3 length equals 15 residues. Germline values: CDR1 SEHNR, CDR2 FQNEAQ (reference sequence). Deletions cut 7 bases from V and 2 bases from J, with 18 bases between. CDR3 protein: CASNPGRGATYEQYF. The CDR3 DNA sequence: TGTGCCAGCAACCCCGGCAGGGGGGCAACCTACGAGCAGTACTTC.

V and J are TRBV28 and TRBJ1-5, with D possibly being TRBD1 (5 bases). This CDR3 comprises 13 residues. The germline V gene encodes CDR1 MDHEN and CDR2 SYDVKM. V was trimmed by 9 bases and J by 9 bases, leaving 18 bases between them. The CDR3 sequence is CASSQGIPGPQHF. The CDR3 region has the DNA TGTGCCAGTAGTCAGGGTATCCCCGGGCCCCAGCATTTT.

The chain employs TRBV5-1 and TRBJ2-2; D tentatively reads TRBD1 or TRBD2 (5 bases each). V was pared by 4 bases and J by 3 bases, with 13 bases between. Germline lookup yields CDR1 SGHRS and CDR2 YFSETQ. The CDR3 loop spans 15 amino acids. The CDR3, as DNA: TGCGCCAGCAGCCCAGAGTGGGACGACACCGGGGAGCTGTTTTTT. Translating it yields CASSPEWDDTGELFF. Supplemented by reference TRBV5-1 and TRBJ2-2, the full variable domain reads KAGVTQTPRYLIKTRGQQVTLSCSPISGHRSVSWYQQTPGQGLQFLFEYFSETQRNKGNFPGRFSGRQFSNSRSEMNVSTLELGDSALYLCASSPEWDDTGELFFGEGSRLTVL.

The chain is built from TRBV21-1 and TRBJ2-1; the DNA was not compared with TRBD1, the D call given in the table. TRBV21-1 is labeled a pseudogene. This CDR3 has 12 residues. The CDR3 protein is CAKYRVPQSSFF. The CDR3 DNA reads TGTGCCAAATACAGGGTCCCCCAAAGCTCGTTCTTC.

This chain joins TRBV6-6 and TRBJ2-7; no definite D call. The V and J ends lost 5 bases and 3 bases respectively, with 8 bases between them. The CDR3 extends over 12 amino acids. Germline CDR1 is MNHNY and CDR2 is SVGAGI (reference sequence). The CDR3 sequence: CASSPNYYEQYF. The CDR3 DNA reads as TGTGCCAGCAGTCCGAACTACTACGAGCAGTACTTC.

This chain connects TRBV28 to TRBJ2-2; 10 bases match TRBD1. The germline gives CDR1 MDHEN, CDR2 SYDVKM. V gave up 0 bases and J gave up 5 bases; unmatched junction bases: 0. The CDR3 extends over 15 amino acids. The CDR3 sequence: CASSLWDRGTGELFF. The CDR3 DNA reads as TGTGCCAGCAGTTTATGGGACAGGGGGACCGGGGAGCTGTTTTTT.

The chain recombines TRBV19 with TRBJ2-3, with 7 nucleotides matching TRBD2. This CDR3 comprises 13 residues. CDR1 is LNHDA, CDR2 SQIVND, per germline (reference sequence). V dropped 5 bases and J dropped 8; count of bases not matched to a gene: 7. In DNA form, the CDR3 reads TGTGCCAGTAGTTCATCCCCGGGAGGTACGCAGTATTTT. It encodes CASSSSPGGTQYF.

The V gene is TRBV19, the J gene TRBJ2-5, with unresolved D. The V end lost 0 bases, the J end lost 7 bases, and 3 bases lay between the germline ends. CDR1 LNHDA and CDR2 SQIVND come from the germline V gene (reference sequence). The CDR3 is 11 residues long. As DNA, the CDR3 is TGTGCCAGTAGTATAGAGGCGACCCAGTACTTC. Its protein product is CASSIEATQYF.

This chain joins TRBV18 and TRBJ1-2; D may be TRBD1 (6 bases). The V and J ends lost 3 bases and 3 bases respectively, with 11 bases between them. The CDR3 is 14 amino acids. CDR1 KGHSH and CDR2 LQKENI come from the germline V gene. CDR3 loop: CASSPGGADYGYTF. The DNA of the CDR3 is TGTGCCAGCTCACCGGGGGGGGCAGACTATGGCTACACCTTC.

The chain carries TRBV5-1 and TRBJ2-3; maybe TRBD1 (6 bases). The germline V gene has CDR1 SGHRS and CDR2 YFSETQ. The V gene lost 4 bases and the J gene lost 2 bases, with 17 bases spanning the gap. The CDR3 contains 16 residues. The CDR3 DNA is TGCGCCAGCAGCACACAGGGTGTCCCGACCACAGATACGCAGTATTTT. It encodes CASSTQGVPTTDTQYF.

V usage is TRBV11-2 and J usage is TRBJ2-7; TRBD2 aligns across 7 bases. The germline CDR1 and CDR2 sequences are SGHAT and FQNNGV. The CDR3 is 13 residues long. V was clipped by 6 bases and J by 3 bases; unmatched bases: 5. The CDR3 nucleotides read TGTGCCAGCAGTTCCAGCGGGAACTACGAGCAGTACTTC. Encoded protein: CASSSSGNYEQYF.

This sequence joins TRBV7-9 and TRBJ2-7; the D gene could be TRBD1 or TRBD2 (6 bases each). Deletions cut 5 bases from V and 0 bases from J, with 17 bases between. The germline gives CDR1 SEHNR, CDR2 FQNEAQ (reference sequence). CDR3 length equals 16 residues. Written as DNA, the CDR3 is TGTGCCAGCAGCACCGACCTGGGGGGCAGCTCCTACGAGCAGTACTTC. Encoded protein: CASSTDLGGSSYEQYF.

The chain employs TRBV19 and TRBJ1-1; weak D call: TRBD1 (6 bases). V lost 2 bases and J lost 10, with 17 bases in between. CDR1 and CDR2 (germline): LNHDA, SQIVND (reference sequence). CDR3 length equals 14 residues. The CDR3 is CASSISPGDTSAFF. CDR3 nucleotide sequence: TGTGCCAGTAGTATATCTCCAGGGGACACATCAGCTTTCTTT. Full variable domain (remainder filled in from reference TRBV19 and TRBJ1-1): DGGITQSPKYLFRKEGQNVTLSCEQNLNHDAMYWYRQDPGQGLRLIYYSQIVNDFQKGDIAEGYSVSREKKESFPLTVTSAQKNPTAFYLCASSISPGDTSAFFGQGTRLTVV.

The chain uses TRBV7-2 and TRBJ2-5; D unresolved. The CDR3 has 14 residues. V lost 3 bases and J 11 bases, leaving 19 bases between the germline ends. Germline V gene sequence: CDR1 SGHTA, CDR2 FQGNSA. The chain's CDR3 is CASSLVGTSREQYF. The CDR3 DNA sequence: TGTGCCAGCAGCTTGGTCGGCACCTCGAGAGAGCAGTACTTC.

This chain joins TRBV5-1 and TRBJ2-5; D is ambiguous. Germline assignment: CDR1 SGHRS and CDR2 YFSETQ. The CDR3 totals 13 residues. Trimming removed 4 bases from V and 2 bases from J, with 9 bases in between. CDR3 DNA sequence: TGCGCCAGCAGCGATGAAAGACAAGAGACCCAGTACTTC. Residues: CASSDERQETQYF.

The gene calls are TRBV5-4 and TRBJ2-1; 10 bases match TRBD2. This CDR3 region has 17 residues. Germline V lookup: CDR1 SGHNT, CDR2 YYREEE (reference sequence). With V trimmed by 1 base and J by 9 bases, 13 bases remained unmatched. CDR3 amino acids: CASSLTSLAGAIGEQFF. Written as DNA, the CDR3 is TGTGCCAGCAGCTTGACCTCCCTAGCGGGAGCTATTGGTGAGCAGTTCTTC.

The rearrangement joins TRBV14 to TRBJ1-6; the D is unclear. The CDR3 spans 13 residues. Germline assignment: CDR1 SGHDN and CDR2 FVKESK. The V gene lost 3 bases and the J gene lost 7 bases, with 7 bases spanning the gap. CDR3 coding DNA: TGTGCCAGCAGCCAGGGTTGGAATTCACCCCTCCACTTT. This codes for CASSQGWNSPLHF. The full variable domain, rest sourced from reference TRBV14 and TRBJ1-6, is EAGVTQFPSHSVIEKGQTVTLRCDPISGHDNLYWYRRVMGKEIKFLLHFVKESKQDESGMPNNRFLAERTGGTYSTLKVQPAELEDSGVYFCASSQGWNSPLHFGNGTRLTVT.

CDR3: CASSESTRGPEQYF. The CDR3 DNA sequence: TGCGCCAGCAGTGAGTCGACTCGGGGGCCCGAGCAGTACTTC. The J gene is TRBJ2-7, the V gene TRBV10-2; D assignment may be TRBD1 or TRBD2 (6 bases each). This CDR3 comprises 14 residues. Germline loops: CDR1 WSHSY, CDR2 SAAADI. V was shortened by 0 bases and J by 6 bases, with 12 bases between the two germline ends.

The chain has TRBV29-1 and TRBJ2-7, with 9 bases identical to TRBD1. The germline V gene has CDR1 SQVTM and CDR2 ANQGSEA. The CDR3 length is 12 residues. Trimming at V came to 7 bases and at J to 7 bases, leaving 8 bases not matched to a gene. The DNA for the CDR3 is TGCAGCGCCTTCGGACAGGGGATGGAGCAGTACTTC. Protein sequence: CSAFGQGMEQYF.